Listed here is a single T cell receptor (beta chain). The sample comes from a study of blood T cell repertoires in COVID-19. Across the whole study: Specimens from acute and convalescent COVID-19 originated in the United States, Italy and Spain. Sample material is recorded as cDNA or gDNA derived from T cells, B-cell-depleted T cells, or PBMCs.

Trimming removed 2 bases at V and 3 bases at J, with 4 bases between. The germline V gene has CDR1 MGHRA and CDR2 YSYEKL. CDR3 size: 12 residues. Authors' data handling: The assay estimated nucleated cells by amplifying reference gene primers. Assay used: immunoSEQ multiplex PCR; TCRdb lists only in-frame clones, some missing. The DNA gave D and trimming, while V, J and clone size come from that table. The profile shows tens of thousands of clones, around 83% of them singletons. V is TRBV4-1 and J is TRBJ1-2; D ambiguous. Sequenced material: peripheral blood. The sequence came from a man in his 70s with acute or convalescent COVID-19. CDR3 region: CASSQTDYGYTF. The CDR3 region has the DNA TGCGCCAGCAGCCAAACGGACTATGGCTACACCTTC.